This T cell receptor (beta chain) came from a study of technical replicates of blood from four donors. Clones were sequenced by immunoSEQ multiplex PCR, and TCRdb holds only the in-frame ones, with some missing. Of tens of thousands of clones in the sample, roughly 98% are singletons; the top ten hold under 0.2%. CDR3 length: 12 amino acids. Trimming took 11 bases from V and 4 from J, leaving 12 bases between them. Per germline, CDR1 ENHRY and CDR2 SYGVKD. The rearrangement links TRBV10-3 to TRBJ1-3; maybe TRBD1 (6 bases). Sequencing was done on a sample of T cells isolated from PBMCs. The TCR comes from a human donor in good health. The CDR3 sequence is CASGTTGNTIYF. The CDR3, as DNA: TGTGCCTCCGGGACAACGGGAAACACCATATATTTT.